These T cell receptor beta chains were read from a single sample in a study of blood T cell repertoires in COVID-19. Profiling relied on immunoSEQ multiplex PCR, and the TCRdb table lists in-frame clones only, not all of them. The table includes some 70,000 clones, 76% detected once. The material sequenced was peripheral blood. The receptors derive from a man in his sixties with COVID-19, enrolled during active disease. CDR3s include the opening cysteine and the closing phenylalanine or tryptophan. The D gene is left open where the match is weak. Clone size is stated in some rows and not others, as once, few, many or a class when expanded.

j_gene,v_gene,abundance,d_gene,CDR3nt,CDR3aa
TRBJ2-5,TRBV5-1,.,TRBD1,TGCGCCAGCAACACGGGACAGCCCCAAGAGACCCAGTACTTC,CASNTGQPQETQYF
TRBJ1-2,TRBV6-1,.,.,TGTGCCAGCAGTGAAGTTCCCCCAGGAGGCTACACCTTC,CASSEVPPGGYTF
TRBJ2-3,TRBV15,.,TRBD2,TGTGCCACCAGCAGCGGACGACCGGGACTAGCAGGAGATACGCAGTATTTT,CATSSGRPGLAGDTQYF
TRBJ1-1,TRBV5-1,.,TRBD1,TGCGCCAGCAGCTCCCGACAGGGTCTCATGAACACTGAAGCTTTCTTT,CASSSRQGLMNTEAFF
TRBJ1-2,TRBV5-1,.,TRBD1,TGCGCCAGCAGCAGCGGGACAGGGACTATTGGCTACACCTTC,CASSSGTGTIGYTF
TRBJ2-2,TRBV27,once,TRBD2,TGTGCCAGCAGCGCAGGACTAGGCTGGGACACCGGGGAGCTGTTTTTT,CASSAGLGWDTGELFF
TRBJ1-2,TRBV24-1,.,.,TGCGGCAGCGGGAAGGATGGCTACACCTTC,CGSGKDGYTF
TRBJ2-4,TRBV3-1/TRBV3-2,.,.,TGTGCCAGCAGCCAAATGAGGGTAGCCAAAAACATTCAGTACTTC,CASSQMRVAKNIQYF
TRBJ2-1,TRBV2,.,.,TGTGCCAGCAGCTCCTCTCGGGATGAGCAGTTCTTC,CASSSSRDEQFF
TRBJ2-7,TRBV4-1,once,TRBD2,TGCGCCAGCAGCCAAGTCCCAAGCGGCGGGGGGATCTCCTACGAGCAGTACTTC,CASSQVPSGGGISYEQYF
TRBJ1-6,TRBV5-6,.,.,TGTGCCAGCACCGACCGGGGAGGGTTTCAATCACCCCTCCACTTT,CASTDRGGFQSPLHF
TRBJ2-7,TRBV3-1/TRBV3-2,.,TRBD2,TGTGCCAGTACCACTAGCGGGGGGGGCTACGAGCAGTACTTC,CASTTSGGGYEQYF
TRBJ1-2,TRBV20-1,.,TRBD1,TGTTGCCAGGGGGCTAGCTATGGCTACACCTTC,CCQGASYGYTF
TRBJ2-7,TRBV7-9,few,.,TGTGCCAGCAGCTTAGATGCCGGGGAGCAGTACTTC,CASSLDAGEQYF
TRBJ2-7,TRBV28,few,TRBD1,TGTGCCACCAAGGGCCCGACAGGGATACACTTC,CATKGPTGIHF
TRBJ2-3,TRBV6-5,.,TRBD2,TGTGCCAGCAAAGGACTAGCGGGAGGAGATACGCAGTATTTT,CASKGLAGGDTQYF
TRBJ2-6,TRBV6-5,.,.,TGTGCCAGCAGGGCAGACTCTGGGGCCAACGTCCTGACTTTC,CASRADSGANVLTF
TRBJ2-5,TRBV11-3,few,TRBD2,TGTGCCAGCAGCGTGGGACTAGCGGGACAAGAGACCCAGTACTTC,CASSVGLAGQETQYF
TRBJ2-5,TRBV28,.,.,TGTGCCAGCAGCCACCCAACAGGGAACCAAGAGACCCAGTACTTC,CASSHPTGNQETQYF
TRBJ1-1,TRBV5-5,.,.,TGTGCCAGCAGCTTGGAGGCTCAGGTAGACACTGAAGCTTTCTTT,CASSLEAQVDTEAFF
TRBJ2-5,TRBV5-1,.,.,TGCGCCAGCAGCTTGCCCGGGTGGGAGACCCAGTACTTC,CASSLPGWETQYF
TRBJ1-5,TRBV3-1/TRBV3-2,.,.,TGTGCCAGCAGCCAGCAGGGGCAGCCCCAGCATTTT,CASSQQGQPQHF
TRBJ2-7,TRBV5-1,few,TRBD2,TGCGCCAGCAGCTCAGGACTAGCGGTTTCCTACGAGCAGTACTTC,CASSSGLAVSYEQYF
TRBJ1-4,TRBV30,.,.,TGTGCCTGGACATCGGGGTCGGGCGCGGGGGAAAAACTGTTTTTT,CAWTSGSGAGEKLFF
TRBJ2-3,TRBV6-5,.,TRBD1,TGTGCCAGCAGTTGGGACAGGCTGGGACCCACAGATACGCAGTATTTT,CASSWDRLGPTDTQYF
TRBJ1-1,TRBV24-1,.,.,TGTGCCACCAGTTCCGGTTCTGAAGCTTTCTTT,CATSSGSEAFF
TRBJ2-1,TRBV5-4,once,.,TGTGCCTGCCGGGACTTCTCCTACAATGAGCAGTTCTTC,CACRDFSYNEQFF
TRBJ2-2,TRBV7-3,once,.,TGTGCCAGCAGCGGCAGCCGGGGAGGCGGGGAGCTGTTTTTT,CASSGSRGGGELFF
TRBJ2-3,TRBV19,.,TRBD2,TGTGCCAGTAGTATTGGCGGGAGGATCTCAGATACGCAGTATTTT,CASSIGGRISDTQYF
TRBJ1-2,TRBV6-1,.,TRBD1,TGTGCCAGCAGTGAAAGGACAGGGGGGAACTATGGCTACACCTTC,CASSERTGGNYGYTF
TRBJ2-3,TRBV18,.,.,TGTGCCAGCTCACCAGCAGGGTATGCGGATACGCAGTATTTT,CASSPAGYADTQYF
TRBJ2-3,TRBV11-2,.,TRBD2,TGTGCCAGCAGCTTAGATTTGGGGGGGTTTGTCACAGATACGCAGTATTTT,CASSLDLGGFVTDTQYF
TRBJ2-1,TRBV5-1,.,.,TGCGCCAGCAGACGGGGGGCACATAATGAGCAGTTCTTC,CASRRGAHNEQFF
TRBJ2-3,TRBV30,.,.,TGTGCCTGGAGTGCAGCTGACAGGGGAGGGGACACAGATACGCAGTATTTT,CAWSAADRGGDTDTQYF
TRBJ2-3,TRBV3-1/TRBV3-2,.,TRBD1,TGTGCCAGCAGCCAAGAACGAGGCAGGGGGTTTTCAGGCACAGATACGCAGTATTTT,CASSQERGRGFSGTDTQYF
TRBJ2-1,TRBV5-1,.,TRBD2,TGCGCCAGCAGCATCAGACTAGCGGGGGATAATGAGCAGTTCTTC,CASSIRLAGDNEQFF
TRBJ2-3,TRBV5-1,.,.,TGCGCCAGCAGCTTGAACGGAGGCACAGATACGCAGTATTTT,CASSLNGGTDTQYF
TRBJ2-3,TRBV3-1/TRBV3-2,few,TRBD2,TGTGCCAGCAGCCTCGGACTAGCGGGGTGGGAGGAAGATACGCAGTATTTT,CASSLGLAGWEEDTQYF
TRBJ2-7,TRBV30,.,TRBD1,TGTGCCTGGAGTAGGCGGGGACAGGGCGTTGGGGGGAAGCAGTACTTC,CAWSRRGQGVGGKQYF
TRBJ2-5,TRBV5-1,.,.,TGCGCCAGCAGCTTTAATATACAAGAGACCCAGTACTTC,CASSFNIQETQYF
TRBJ1-1,TRBV5-1,.,.,TGCGCCAGCAGTCAGGGACTGCTGAACACTGAAGCTTTCTTT,CASSQGLLNTEAFF
TRBJ2-1,TRBV5-4,.,.,TGTGCCAGCAGCTTGCCCAATACAGGGCTGGATGAGCAGTTCTTC,CASSLPNTGLDEQFF
TRBJ1-5,TRBV7-5,.,.,TGTGTCAGAAGCCAACGGGACATGGATAGCAATCAGCCCCAGCATTTT,CVRSQRDMDSNQPQHF
TRBJ2-1,TRBV6-6,.,TRBD1,TGTGCCAGCAGTATTGGACAGGCTGGTGAGCAGTTCTTC,CASSIGQAGEQFF
TRBJ2-5,TRBV5-1,.,.,TGCGCCAGCAGCTTGGTCCCAGGGCAACAAGAGACCCAGTACTTC,CASSLVPGQQETQYF
TRBJ1-2,TRBV4-1,.,TRBD1,TGCGCCAGCAGCCAGGAGGACAGGGGGGGAATATCGGGTAGCTACACCTTC,CASSQEDRGGISGSYTF
TRBJ2-6,TRBV10-2,few,TRBD1,TGCGCCAGCAGTTCAGGGGGCCACGTCCTGACTTTC,CASSSGGHVLTF
TRBJ1-2,TRBV18,.,TRBD1,TGTGCCAGCTCACCCGAGGGACAGGGATATGGCTACACCTTC,CASSPEGQGYGYTF
TRBJ2-2,TRBV3-1/TRBV3-2,.,TRBD1,TGTGCCAGCAGCCGACAGGGGACCGGGGAGCTGTTTTTT,CASSRQGTGELFF
TRBJ1-1,TRBV11-3,.,.,TGTGCCAGCAGCATCCGGACAGAGTCGAACACTGAAGCTTTCTTT,CASSIRTESNTEAFF
TRBJ1-6,TRBV28,.,TRBD1,TGTGCCACCAAACCCTTGGACAGGGGAAATTCACCCCTCCACTTT,CATKPLDRGNSPLHF
TRBJ2-1,TRBV19,.,TRBD2,TGTGCCAGCGCCCGAGGCGGGAGCTCCTACAATGAGCAGTTCTTC,CASARGGSSYNEQFF
TRBJ2-7,TRBV7-9,few,.,TGTGCCAGCAGCTTAGTGGCGGGATCGGGCGAGCAGTACTTC,CASSLVAGSGEQYF